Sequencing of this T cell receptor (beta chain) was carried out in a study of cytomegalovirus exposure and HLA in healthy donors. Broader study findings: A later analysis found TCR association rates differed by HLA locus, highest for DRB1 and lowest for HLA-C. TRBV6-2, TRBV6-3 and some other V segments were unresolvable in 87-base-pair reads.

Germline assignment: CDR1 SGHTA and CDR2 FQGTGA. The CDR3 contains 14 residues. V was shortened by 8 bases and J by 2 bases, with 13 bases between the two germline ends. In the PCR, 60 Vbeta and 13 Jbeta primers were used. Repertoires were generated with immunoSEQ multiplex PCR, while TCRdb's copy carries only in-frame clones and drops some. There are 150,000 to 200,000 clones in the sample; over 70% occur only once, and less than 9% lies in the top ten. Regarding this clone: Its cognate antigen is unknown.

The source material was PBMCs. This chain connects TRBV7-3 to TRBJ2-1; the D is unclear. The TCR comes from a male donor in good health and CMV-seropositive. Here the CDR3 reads CASATGTAYNEQFF. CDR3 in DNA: TGTGCCAGCGCCACGGGTACCGCCTACAATGAGCAGTTCTTC.